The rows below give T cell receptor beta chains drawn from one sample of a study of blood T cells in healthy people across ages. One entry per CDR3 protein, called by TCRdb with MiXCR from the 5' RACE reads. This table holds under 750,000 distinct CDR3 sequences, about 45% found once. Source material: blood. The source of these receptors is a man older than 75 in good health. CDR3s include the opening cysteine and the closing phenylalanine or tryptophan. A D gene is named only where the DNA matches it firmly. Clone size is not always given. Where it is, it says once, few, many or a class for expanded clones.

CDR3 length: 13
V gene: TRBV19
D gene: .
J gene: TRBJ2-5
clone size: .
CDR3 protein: CASSSGVAETQYF
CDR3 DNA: TGTGCCAGTAGTAGTGGGGTCGCGGAGACCCAGTACTTC

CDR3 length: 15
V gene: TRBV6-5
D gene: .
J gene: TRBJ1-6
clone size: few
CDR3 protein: CASSPRGALGSPLHF
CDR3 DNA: TGTGCCAGCAGTCCCCGAGGGGCCCTCGGCTCACCCCTCCACTTT

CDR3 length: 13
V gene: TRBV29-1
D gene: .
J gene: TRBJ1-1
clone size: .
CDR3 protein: CSVGMGMNTEAFF
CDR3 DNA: TGCAGCGTGGGGATGGGGATGAACACTGAAGCTTTCTTT

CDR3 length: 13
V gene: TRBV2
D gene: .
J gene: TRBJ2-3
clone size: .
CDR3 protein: CASTSLSTDTQYF
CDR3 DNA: TGTGCCAGCACTTCTCTAAGCACAGATACGCAGTATTTT

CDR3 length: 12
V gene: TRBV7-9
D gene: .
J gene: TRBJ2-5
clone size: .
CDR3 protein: CASSLMGPEQYF
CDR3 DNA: TGTGCCAGCAGCTTGATGGGGCCTGAGCAGTACTTC

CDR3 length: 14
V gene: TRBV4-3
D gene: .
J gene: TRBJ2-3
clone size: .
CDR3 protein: CASSQEGHTDTQYF
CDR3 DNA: TGCGCCAGCAGCCAAGAGGGCCACACAGATACGCAGTATTTT

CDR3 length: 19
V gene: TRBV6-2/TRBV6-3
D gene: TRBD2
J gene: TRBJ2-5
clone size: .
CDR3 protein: CASSSFGLAGGRGSETQYF
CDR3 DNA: TGTGCCAGCAGTTCATTCGGACTAGCGGGGGGTCGCGGTTCGGAGACCCAGTACTTC

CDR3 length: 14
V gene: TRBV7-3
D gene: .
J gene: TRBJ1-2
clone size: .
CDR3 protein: CASSSPVGLDGYTF
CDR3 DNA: TGTGCCAGCAGCTCCCCGGTCGGACTCGATGGCTACACCTTC

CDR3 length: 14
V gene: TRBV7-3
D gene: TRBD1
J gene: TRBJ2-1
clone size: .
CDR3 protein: CASSLVTGGHEQFF
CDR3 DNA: TGTGCCAGCAGCTTAGTGACAGGGGGCCATGAGCAGTTCTTC

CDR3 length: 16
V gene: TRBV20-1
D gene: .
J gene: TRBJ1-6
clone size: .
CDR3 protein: CSASIPPGLNNSPLHF
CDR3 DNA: TGCAGTGCTAGTATTCCCCCGGGCCTCAATAATTCACCCCTCCACTTT